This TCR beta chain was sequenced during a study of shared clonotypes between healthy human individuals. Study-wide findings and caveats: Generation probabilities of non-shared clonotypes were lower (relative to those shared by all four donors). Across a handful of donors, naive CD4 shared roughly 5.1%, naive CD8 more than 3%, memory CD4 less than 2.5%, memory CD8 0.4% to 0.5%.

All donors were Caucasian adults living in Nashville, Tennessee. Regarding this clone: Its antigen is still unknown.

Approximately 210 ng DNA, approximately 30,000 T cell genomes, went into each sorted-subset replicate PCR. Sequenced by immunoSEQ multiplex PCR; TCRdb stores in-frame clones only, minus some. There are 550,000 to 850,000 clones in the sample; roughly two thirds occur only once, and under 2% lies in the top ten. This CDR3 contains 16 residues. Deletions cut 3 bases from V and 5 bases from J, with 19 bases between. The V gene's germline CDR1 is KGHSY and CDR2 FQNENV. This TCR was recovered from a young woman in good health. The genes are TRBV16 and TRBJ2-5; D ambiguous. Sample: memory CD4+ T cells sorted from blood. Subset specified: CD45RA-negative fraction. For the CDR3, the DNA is TGTGCCAGCAGCCAGAATTTGGACCCTGGAAGGGAGACCCAGTACTTC. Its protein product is CASSQNLDPGRETQYF. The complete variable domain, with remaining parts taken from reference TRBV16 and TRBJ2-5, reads GEEVAQTPKHLVRGEGQKAKLYCAPIKGHSYVFWYQQVLKNEFKFLISFQNENVFDETGMPKERFSAKCLPNSPCSLEIQATKLEDSAVYFCASSQNLDPGRETQYFGPGTRLLVL.